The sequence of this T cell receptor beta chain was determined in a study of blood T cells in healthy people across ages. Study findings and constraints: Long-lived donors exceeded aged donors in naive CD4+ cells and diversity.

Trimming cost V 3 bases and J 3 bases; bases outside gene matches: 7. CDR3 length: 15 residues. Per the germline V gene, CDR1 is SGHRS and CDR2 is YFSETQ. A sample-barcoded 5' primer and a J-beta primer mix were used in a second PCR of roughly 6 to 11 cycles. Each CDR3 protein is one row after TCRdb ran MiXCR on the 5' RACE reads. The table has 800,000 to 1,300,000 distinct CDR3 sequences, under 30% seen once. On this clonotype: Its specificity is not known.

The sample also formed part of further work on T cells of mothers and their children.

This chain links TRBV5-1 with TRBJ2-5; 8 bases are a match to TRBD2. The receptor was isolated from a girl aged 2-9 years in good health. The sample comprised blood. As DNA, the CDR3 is TGCGCCAGCAGCTGGAGCAGCGGGAGAGAAGAGACCCAGTACTTC. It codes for CASSWSSGREETQYF. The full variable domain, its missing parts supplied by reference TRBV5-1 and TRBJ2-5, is KAGVTQTPRYLIKTRGQQVTLSCSPISGHRSVSWYQQTPGQGLQFLFEYFSETQRNKGNFPGRFSGRQFSNSRSEMNVSTLELGDSALYLCASSWSSGREETQYFGPGTRLLVL.